The rows below give T cell receptor beta chains drawn from one sample of a study of blood T cell repertoires in COVID-19. Measured with immunoSEQ multiplex PCR; TCRdb has only the in-frame clones, and not every one. Among roughly 150,000 clones listed, roughly 85% were seen once. Sample: PBMCs or T cells enriched from blood (not recorded which). These receptors all stem from a woman aged 65 to 85 in a cohort exposed to, infected with or recovered from COVID-19 (not recorded which). The CDR3 runs from the conserved cysteine through the conserved F or W. Fields, in order: CDR3 protein, CDR3 DNA, J gene, V gene, D gene. The D gene is left open where the match is weak.

cdr3_aa: CASSFAGQGDSPLHF
cdr3_nt: TGCGCCAGCAGCTTCGCTGGACAGGGGGATTCACCCCTCCACTTT
j_call: TRBJ1-6
v_call: TRBV5-1
d_call: TRBD1

cdr3_aa: CASSTALALSGANVLTF
cdr3_nt: TGTGCCAGCAGCACCGCCCTCGCCCTATCTGGGGCCAACGTCCTGACTTTC
j_call: TRBJ2-6
v_call: TRBV13
d_call: NA

cdr3_aa: CASSSGTVLTGELFF
cdr3_nt: TGTGCCAGCAGTTCCGGGACAGTCCTCACCGGGGAGCTGTTTTTT
j_call: TRBJ2-2
v_call: TRBV5-6
d_call: TRBD1

cdr3_aa: CASSLDTGRAQYF
cdr3_nt: TGTGCCAGCAGCTTGGATACAGGGAGGGCCCAGTACTTC
j_call: TRBJ2-5
v_call: TRBV7-9
d_call: NA

cdr3_aa: CASSQGQYNEKLFF
cdr3_nt: TGTGCCAGCAGCCAGGGACAGTATAATGAAAAACTGTTTTTT
j_call: TRBJ1-4
v_call: TRBV7-9
d_call: TRBD1

cdr3_aa: CASTPGVAGDNEQFF
cdr3_nt: TGTGCCAGCACTCCCGGGGTAGCGGGGGACAATGAGCAGTTCTTC
j_call: TRBJ2-1
v_call: TRBV9
d_call: TRBD2

cdr3_aa: CASNPGTGGQETQYF
cdr3_nt: TGTGCCAGCAACCCCGGGACAGGAGGACAAGAGACCCAGTACTTC
j_call: TRBJ2-5
v_call: TRBV28
d_call: TRBD1

cdr3_aa: CASSQLIENEQFF
cdr3_nt: TGTGCCAGCAGCCAGTTGATAGAAAATGAGCAGTTCTTC
j_call: TRBJ2-1
v_call: TRBV3-1/TRBV3-2
d_call: NA

cdr3_aa: CASTAGGPCGYYEQYF
cdr3_nt: TGTGCCAGCACCGCGGGGGGACCCTGTGGATATTACGAGCAGTACTTC
j_call: TRBJ2-7
v_call: TRBV21-1
d_call: NA

cdr3_aa: CAINQGANGYTF
cdr3_nt: TGTGCCATAAATCAGGGGGCGAATGGCTACACCTTC
j_call: TRBJ1-2
v_call: TRBV24-1
d_call: TRBD1